This TCR beta chain was sequenced in a study of CD8 T cells in Susac syndrome. The RNA, 0.5 to 1 ug, was put through reverse transcription using random hexamers. From the immunoSEQ multiplex PCR reads, TCRdb called clonotypes with MiXCR, one entry per CDR3 protein. The table records roughly 180,000 distinct CDR3 sequences, roughly 95% of them present only once. Germline CDR1 and CDR2: SQVTM and ANQGSEA. This CDR3 is built from 14 residues. Trimming took 0 bases from V and 5 from J, leaving 11 bases between them. The sample comprised CD4+ T cells from PBMCs. The V and J genes are TRBV29-1 and TRBJ2-1, with D perhaps matching TRBD1 or TRBD2 (6 bases each). The TCR sequence derives from a human donor in good health. The CDR3 nucleotides read TGCAGCGTTGAAGATAGGGGGGACCACAATGAGCAGTTCTTC. Encoded protein: CSVEDRGDHNEQFF.